This TCR beta chain comes out of a study of T cells after posttransplantation cyclophosphamide. Broader study findings: Donor CD8+ memory clones often dominated recipient blood repertoires at later times. TRB clonality was highly associated with recipient CMV seropositivity and reactivation. Tissue-infiltrating T cells from skin or gut overlapped little with blood T cells.

Busulfan-fludarabine conditioning, marrow transplant, and cyclophosphamide on days +3 and +4 were administered. The assay was immunoSEQ multiplex PCR, and TCRdb's table has in-frame clones only and misses some. This sample comprises about 9,200 clones, none seen once only. Germline values: CDR1 SNHLY, CDR2 FYNNEI. This CDR3 is 13 amino acids long. Trimming shortened V by 4 bases and J by 4 bases, and 8 bases separated the two germline ends. This clone was found many times. Its antigen is unknown. This clonotype was obtained from a female patient in her forties or fifties who received an allogeneic stem cell transplant from a related donor, was CMV-positive, and had no GVHD. Some T cells may be transferred from the graft donor. The material sequenced was PBMCs, taken after allogeneic stem cell transplant with posttransplant cyclophosphamide. The gene calls are TRBV2 and TRBJ1-5; D unclear. CDR3 DNA: TGTGCCAGCAGTGGTACAGTTAATCAGCCCCAGCATTTT. Protein: CASSGTVNQPQHF.